These 5 T cell receptor beta chains were sequenced from one sample in a study of CD8+CD57+ T cells in acquired aplastic anemia. Patients chosen for sequencing had CD8+CD57+ cells that had expanded, as shown by flow cytometry. CDR3 and TCR beta VDJ profiling relied on a genomic DNA template. TCRdb fed the reads into MiXCR, producing one record per CDR3 protein. The data show some 98,000 distinct CDR3 sequences, roughly two thirds seen once. The specimen sequenced was sorted CD4+, CD8+, or CD8+CD57+ T cells (not recorded which) from PBMCs. The receptors stem from a human donor with aplastic anemia.

The V and J genes are TRBV7-8 and TRBJ2-7, with D possibly TRBD2 on 6 matching bases. From germline, CDR1 is SGHVS and CDR2 FQNEAQ. V was trimmed by 4 bases and J by 6 bases, leaving 13 bases between them. The CDR3 sequence is 13 residues long. The CDR3 coding sequence is TGTGCCAGCAGCTACTCCGGGGGTTTCGAGCAGTACTTC. Translation gives CASSYSGGFEQYF.

The sample holds one count of this clonotype. V and J are TRBV5-1 and TRBJ1-2, with D hard to call. V lost 4 bases and J lost 4, with 8 bases in between. This CDR3 region has 12 residues. Germline CDR1 and CDR2: SGHRS and YFSETQ. CDR3: CASSPSVYGYTF. The CDR3 bases are TGCGCCAGCAGCCCGTCCGTCTATGGCTACACCTTC.

This chain uses TRBV7-2 with TRBJ1-6; D not certain. This CDR3 has 12 residues. Trimming took off 4 bases at V and 13 bases at J, with 11 bases between the two ends. Germline V CDR1 and CDR2: SGHTA, FQGNSA. DNA of the CDR3: TGTGCCAGCAGCTCCTACCAGCCTCCCCTCCACTTT. This translates into CASSSYQPPLHF. Variable domain in full (rest from reference TRBV7-2 and TRBJ1-6): GAGVSQSPSNKVTEKGKDVELRCDPISGHTALYWYRQSLGQGLEFLIYFQGNSAPDKSGLPSDRFSAERTGGSVSTLTIQRTQQEDSAVYLCASSSYQPPLHFGNGTRLTVT.

The genes are TRBV10-3 and TRBJ1-2; D is possibly TRBD1 (5 bases). Germline V CDR1 and CDR2: ENHRY, SYGVKD. This CDR3 contains 15 residues. Trimming removed 5 bases from V and 1 base from J, with 14 bases in between. The CDR3 coding sequence is TGTGCCATCAGTCACGGACAACGGCTTAACTATGGCTACACCTTC. Translated, it gives CAISHGQRLNYGYTF.

The rearrangement uses TRBV11-1 and TRBJ2-1; 11 bases are shared with TRBD1. Trimming cost V 7 bases and J 5 bases; bases outside gene matches: 10. This CDR3 comprises 16 residues. Germline CDR1 and CDR2: SGHAT and FQDESV (reference sequence). The DNA of the CDR3 is TGTGCCAGCACCTACCTCCGGGACAGGGGGAACAATGAGCAGTTCTTC. Translation gives CASTYLRDRGNNEQFF.